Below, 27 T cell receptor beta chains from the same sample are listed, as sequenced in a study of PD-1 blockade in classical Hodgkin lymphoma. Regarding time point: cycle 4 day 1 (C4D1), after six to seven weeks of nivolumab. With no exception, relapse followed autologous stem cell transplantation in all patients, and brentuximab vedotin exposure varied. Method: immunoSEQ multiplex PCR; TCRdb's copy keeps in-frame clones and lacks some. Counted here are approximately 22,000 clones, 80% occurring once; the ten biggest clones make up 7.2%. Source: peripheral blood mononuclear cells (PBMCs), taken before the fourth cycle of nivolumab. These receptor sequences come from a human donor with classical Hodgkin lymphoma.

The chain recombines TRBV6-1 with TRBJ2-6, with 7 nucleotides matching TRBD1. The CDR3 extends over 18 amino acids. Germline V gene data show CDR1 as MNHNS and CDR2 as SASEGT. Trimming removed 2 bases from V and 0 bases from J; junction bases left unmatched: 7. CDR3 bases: TGTGCCAGCAGTGAATATCGGGACAGCCTCTCTGGGGCCAACGTCCTGACTTTC. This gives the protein CASSEYRDSLSGANVLTF.

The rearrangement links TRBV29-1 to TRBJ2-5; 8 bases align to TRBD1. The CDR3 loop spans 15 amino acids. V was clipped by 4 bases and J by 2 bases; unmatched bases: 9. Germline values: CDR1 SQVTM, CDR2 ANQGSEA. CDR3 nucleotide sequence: TGCAGCGTTGCCCCCCGGGACAGGTTGCAAGAGACCCAGTACTTC. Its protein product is CSVAPRDRLQETQYF.

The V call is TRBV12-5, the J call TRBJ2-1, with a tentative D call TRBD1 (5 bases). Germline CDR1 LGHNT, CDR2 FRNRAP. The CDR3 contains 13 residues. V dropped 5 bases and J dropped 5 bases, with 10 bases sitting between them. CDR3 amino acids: CASGPETDNEQFF. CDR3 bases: TGTGCTAGTGGTCCGGAGACAGACAATGAGCAGTTCTTC. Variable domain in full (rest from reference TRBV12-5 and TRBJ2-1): DARVTQTPRHKVTEMGQEVTMRCQPILGHNTVFWYRQTMMQGLELLAYFRNRAPLDDSGMPKDRFSAEMPDATLATLKIQPSEPRDSAVYFCASGPETDNEQFFGPGTRLTVL.

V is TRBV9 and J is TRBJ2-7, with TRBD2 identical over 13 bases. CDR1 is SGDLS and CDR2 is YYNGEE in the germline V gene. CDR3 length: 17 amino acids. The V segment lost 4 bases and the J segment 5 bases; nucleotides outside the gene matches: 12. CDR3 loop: CASSPRGGLAGQNEQYF. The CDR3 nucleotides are TGTGCCAGCAGCCCTCGGGGGGGACTAGCGGGACAGAACGAGCAGTACTTC. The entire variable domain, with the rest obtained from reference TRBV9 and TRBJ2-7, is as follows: DSGVTQTPKHLITATGQRVTLRCSPRSGDLSVYWYQQSLDQGLQFLIQYYNGEERAKGNILERFSAQQFPDLHSELNLSSLELGDSALYFCASSPRGGLAGQNEQYFGPGTRLTVT.

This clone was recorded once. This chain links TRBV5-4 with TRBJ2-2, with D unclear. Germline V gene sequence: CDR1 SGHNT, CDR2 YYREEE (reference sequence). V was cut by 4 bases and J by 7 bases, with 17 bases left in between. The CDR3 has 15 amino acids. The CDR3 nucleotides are TGTGCCAGCAGCGCGAAGGCAGTCGTAAGCGGGGAGCTGTTTTTT. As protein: CASSAKAVVSGELFF.

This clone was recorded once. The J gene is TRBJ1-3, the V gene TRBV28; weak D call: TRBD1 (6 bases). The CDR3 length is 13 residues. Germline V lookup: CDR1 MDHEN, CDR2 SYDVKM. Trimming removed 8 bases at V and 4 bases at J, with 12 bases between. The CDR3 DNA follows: TGTGCCAGCGGCACAGGGAACGGAAACACCATATATTTT. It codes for CASGTGNGNTIYF.

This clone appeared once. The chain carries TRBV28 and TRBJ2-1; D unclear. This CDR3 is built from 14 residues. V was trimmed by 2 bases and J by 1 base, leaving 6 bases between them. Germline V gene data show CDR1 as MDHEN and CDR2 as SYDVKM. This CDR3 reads CASSLGASYNEQFF. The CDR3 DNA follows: TGTGCCAGCAGTTTAGGAGCTTCCTACAATGAGCAGTTCTTC. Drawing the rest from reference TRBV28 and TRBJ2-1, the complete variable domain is DVKVTQSSRYLVKRTGEKVFLECVQDMDHENMFWYRQDPGLGLRLIYFSYDVKMKEKGDIPEGYSVSREKKERFSLILESASTNQTSMYLCASSLGASYNEQFFGPGTRLTVL.

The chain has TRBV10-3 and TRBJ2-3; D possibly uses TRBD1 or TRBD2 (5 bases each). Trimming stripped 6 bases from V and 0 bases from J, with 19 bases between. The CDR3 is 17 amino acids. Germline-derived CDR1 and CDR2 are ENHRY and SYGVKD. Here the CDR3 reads CAIRKGGTQTSTDTQYF. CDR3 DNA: TGTGCCATCAGGAAGGGTGGGACGCAAACTAGCACAGATACGCAGTATTTT.

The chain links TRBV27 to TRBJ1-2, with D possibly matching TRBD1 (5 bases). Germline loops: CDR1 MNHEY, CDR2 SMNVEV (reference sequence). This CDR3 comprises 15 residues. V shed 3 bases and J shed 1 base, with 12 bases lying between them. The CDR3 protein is CASSFNIQGNYGYTF. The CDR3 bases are TGTGCCAGCAGTTTTAATATCCAGGGTAACTATGGCTACACCTTC.

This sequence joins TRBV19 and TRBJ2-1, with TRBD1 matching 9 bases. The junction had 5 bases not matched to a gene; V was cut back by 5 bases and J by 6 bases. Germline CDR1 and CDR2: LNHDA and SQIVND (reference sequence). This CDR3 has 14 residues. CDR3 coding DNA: TGTGCCAGTAGTTCGGGACAGGGTGTCAATGAGCAGTTCTTC. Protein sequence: CASSSGQGVNEQFF.

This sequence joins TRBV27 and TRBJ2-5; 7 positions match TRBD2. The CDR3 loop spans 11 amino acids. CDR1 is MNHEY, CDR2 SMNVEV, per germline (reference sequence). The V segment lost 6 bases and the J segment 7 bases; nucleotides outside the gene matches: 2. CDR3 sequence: CASSSGGTQYF. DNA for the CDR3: TGTGCCAGCAGCTCGGGAGGGACCCAGTACTTC.

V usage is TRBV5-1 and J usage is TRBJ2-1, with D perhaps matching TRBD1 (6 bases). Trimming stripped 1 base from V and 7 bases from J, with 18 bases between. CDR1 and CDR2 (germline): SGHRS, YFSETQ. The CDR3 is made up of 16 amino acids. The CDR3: CASSLFTGHTPNEQFF. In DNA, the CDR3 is TGCGCCAGCAGCTTGTTTACGGGACATACTCCTAATGAGCAGTTCTTC.

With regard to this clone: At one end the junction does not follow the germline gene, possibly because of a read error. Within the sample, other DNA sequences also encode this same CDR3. The CDR3 protein is CASSYSTGDRSPLHF. The CDR3 DNA sequence: TGTGCCAGCAGTTACTCAACAGGGGATCGGTCACCCCTTCACTTT. J is TRBJ1-6 and V is TRBV6-6; TRBD1 matches 7 bases. This CDR3 contains 15 residues. Germline V gene data show CDR1 as MNHNY and CDR2 as SVGAGI (reference sequence).

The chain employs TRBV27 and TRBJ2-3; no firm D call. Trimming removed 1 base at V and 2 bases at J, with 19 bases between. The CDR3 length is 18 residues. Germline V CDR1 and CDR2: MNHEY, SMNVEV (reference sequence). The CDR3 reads CASSLYPGWILTTDTQYF. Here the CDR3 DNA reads TGTGCCAGCAGTTTATACCCCGGGTGGATCCTAACCACAGATACGCAGTATTTT.

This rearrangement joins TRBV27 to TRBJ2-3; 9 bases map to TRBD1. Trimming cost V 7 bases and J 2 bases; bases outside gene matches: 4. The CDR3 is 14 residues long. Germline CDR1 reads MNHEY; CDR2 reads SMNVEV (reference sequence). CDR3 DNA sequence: TGTGCCAGCACCAGGGACAGGGCCACAGATACGCAGTATTTT. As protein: CASTRDRATDTQYF.

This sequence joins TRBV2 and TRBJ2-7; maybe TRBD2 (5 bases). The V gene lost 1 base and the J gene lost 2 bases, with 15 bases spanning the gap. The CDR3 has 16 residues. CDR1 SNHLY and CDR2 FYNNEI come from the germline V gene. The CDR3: CASSEGWVSDTYEQYF. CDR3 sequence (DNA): TGTGCCAGCAGTGAAGGGTGGGTTAGCGACACCTACGAGCAGTACTTC.

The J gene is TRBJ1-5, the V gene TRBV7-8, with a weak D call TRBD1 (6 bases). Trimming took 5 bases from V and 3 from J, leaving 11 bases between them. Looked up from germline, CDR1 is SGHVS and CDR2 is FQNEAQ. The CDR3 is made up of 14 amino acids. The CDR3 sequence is CASSPDRNNQPQHF. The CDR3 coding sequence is TGTGCCAGCAGCCCTGACAGGAACAATCAGCCCCAGCATTTT.

CDR3 nucleotide sequence: TGTGCCAGCAGCCCCAACGGCCTAGCGGGGGGTCGAAATGAGCAGTTCTTC. Translated: CASSPNGLAGGRNEQFF. The chain has TRBV7-3 and TRBJ2-1; TRBD2 matches 11 bases. The germline V gene encodes CDR1 SGHTA and CDR2 FQGTGA. Unmatched junction bases numbered 13, after V lost 5 bases and J lost 7 bases. The CDR3 extends over 17 amino acids.

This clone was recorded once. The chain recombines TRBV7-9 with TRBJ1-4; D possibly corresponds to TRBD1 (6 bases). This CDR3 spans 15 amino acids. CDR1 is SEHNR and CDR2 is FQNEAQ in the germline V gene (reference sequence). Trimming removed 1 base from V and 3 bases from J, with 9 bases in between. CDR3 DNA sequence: TGTGCCAGCAGCTTAGACAGGGACGCTAATGAAAAACTGTTTTTT. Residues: CASSLDRDANEKLFF.

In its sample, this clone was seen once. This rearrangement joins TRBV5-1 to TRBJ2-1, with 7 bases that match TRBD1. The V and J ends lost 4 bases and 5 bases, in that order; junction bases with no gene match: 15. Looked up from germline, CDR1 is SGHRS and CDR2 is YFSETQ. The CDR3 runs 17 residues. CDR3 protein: CASSKGQLGRGNNEQFF. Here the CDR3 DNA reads TGCGCCAGCAGCAAGGGACAGTTAGGAAGGGGGAACAATGAGCAGTTCTTC. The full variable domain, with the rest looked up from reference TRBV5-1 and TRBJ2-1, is KAGVTQTPRYLIKTRGQQVTLSCSPISGHRSVSWYQQTPGQGLQFLFEYFSETQRNKGNFPGRFSGRQFSNSRSEMNVSTLELGDSALYLCASSKGQLGRGNNEQFFGPGTRLTVL.

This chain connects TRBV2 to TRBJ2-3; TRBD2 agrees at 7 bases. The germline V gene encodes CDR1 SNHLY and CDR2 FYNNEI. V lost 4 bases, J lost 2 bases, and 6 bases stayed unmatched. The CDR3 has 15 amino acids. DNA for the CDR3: TGTGCCAGCAGTGGGGGGGGATTCGACACAGATACGCAGTATTTT. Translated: CASSGGGFDTDTQYF.

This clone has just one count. The CDR3 DNA sequence: TGTGCCAGCAGACCCTCTGGGGCCAACGTCCTGACTTTC. Translation gives CASRPSGANVLTF. The chain uses TRBV27 and TRBJ2-6; the D is unclear. CDR3 length: 13 residues. Trimming shortened V by 6 bases and J by 0 bases, and 3 bases separated the two germline ends. The germline V gene has CDR1 MNHEY and CDR2 SMNVEV (reference sequence).

The DNA of the CDR3 is TGTGCCAGCAGCTCGACAGGGTATAATGAAAAACTGTTTTTT. It encodes CASSSTGYNEKLFF. The chain recombines TRBV5-6 with TRBJ1-4, with 7 bases matching TRBD1. CDR3 size: 14 residues. The V segment lost 3 bases and the J segment 4 bases; nucleotides outside the gene matches: 3. Germline V gene lookup returns CDR1 SGHDT and CDR2 YYEEEE.

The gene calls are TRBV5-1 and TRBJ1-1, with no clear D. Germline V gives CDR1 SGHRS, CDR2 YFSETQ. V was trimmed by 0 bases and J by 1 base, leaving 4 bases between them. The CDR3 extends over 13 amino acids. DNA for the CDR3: TGCGCCAGCAGCTTGGACAGGAACACTGAAGCTTTCTTT. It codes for CASSLDRNTEAFF.

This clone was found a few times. Here the CDR3 DNA reads TGTGCCAGTAGTATAGTGGGAGGAAGGGGAGAGATGGCGGATACGCAGTATTTT. Translated: CASSIVGGRGEMADTQYF. The chain is built from TRBV19 and TRBJ2-3; D is possibly TRBD2 (6 bases). V was trimmed by 1 base and J by 6 bases, leaving 23 bases between them. The length of the CDR3 is 18 residues. Germline V lookup: CDR1 LNHDA, CDR2 SQIVND (reference sequence).

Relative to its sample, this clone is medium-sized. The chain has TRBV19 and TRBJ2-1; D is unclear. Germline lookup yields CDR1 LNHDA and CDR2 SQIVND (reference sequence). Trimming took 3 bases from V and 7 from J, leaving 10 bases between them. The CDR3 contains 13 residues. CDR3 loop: CASSMTGWNEQFF. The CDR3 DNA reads TGTGCCAGTAGTATGACCGGGTGGAATGAGCAGTTCTTC.

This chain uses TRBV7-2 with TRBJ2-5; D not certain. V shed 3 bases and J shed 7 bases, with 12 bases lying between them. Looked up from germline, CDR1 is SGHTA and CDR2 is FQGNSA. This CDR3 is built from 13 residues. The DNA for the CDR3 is TGTGCCAGCAGCTTTAACGGCCCGGGGACCCAGTACTTC. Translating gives CASSFNGPGTQYF.